Following are 14 T cell receptor beta chains from one sample sequenced in a study of beta chain features in type 1 diabetes. Every isolated RNA sample was fully reverse transcribed, so sequencing captured expressed TCRB transcripts. The repertoire was sequenced with immunoSEQ multiplex PCR; TCRdb's copy has only in-frame clones and lacks some. The sample has 900,000 or so clones, under 20% seen once. The sequenced sample consisted of naive CD4+ T cells from blood. The receptor set was obtained from a woman aged 18-35 years in good health.

This clone appeared a few times. The chain combines TRBV7-9 with TRBJ2-7; no clear D. This CDR3 has 12 residues. Germline V gene lookup returns CDR1 SEHNR and CDR2 FQNEAQ (reference sequence). The ends were cut back, 4 bases at V and 3 bases at J, with 7 bases in the middle. CDR3 protein: CASSSRGYEQYF. The CDR3, as DNA: TGTGCCAGCAGCTCCCGCGGCTACGAGCAGTACTTC. The entire variable domain, with the rest obtained from reference TRBV7-9 and TRBJ2-7, is as follows: DTGVSQNPRHKITKRGQNVTFRCDPISEHNRLYWYRQTLGQGPEFLTYFQNEAQLEKSRLLSDRFSAERPKGSFSTLEIQRTEQGDSAMYLCASSSRGYEQYFGPGTRLTVT.

The chain links TRBV7-8 to TRBJ2-7, with D possibly matching TRBD2 (5 bases). Germline loops: CDR1 SGHVS, CDR2 FQNEAQ. This CDR3 contains 16 residues. V shed 1 base and J shed 2 bases, with 15 bases lying between them. This CDR3 is CASSLGAAAAPYEQYF. The CDR3, as DNA: TGTGCCAGCAGCTTAGGAGCGGCGGCGGCGCCCTACGAGCAGTACTTC.

DNA of the CDR3: TGTGCCAGCAGTTATGCAGGGACCAATGTATATGGCTACACCTTC. It specifies CASSYAGTNVYGYTF. V is TRBV6-6 and J is TRBJ1-2; D might be TRBD1 (5 bases). Trimming took 3 bases from V and 5 from J, leaving 16 bases between them. Looked up from germline, CDR1 is MNHNY and CDR2 is SVGAGI (reference sequence). The CDR3 consists of 15 residues.

The sample holds a few counts of this clone. This chain connects TRBV28 to TRBJ2-7; 8 bases agree with TRBD1. There are 15 residues in the CDR3. The germline CDR1 and CDR2 sequences are MDHEN and SYDVKM. The V and J ends lost 4 bases and 4 bases, in that order; junction bases with no gene match: 9. The CDR3 protein is CASSYPDRAAYEQYF. The CDR3 region has the DNA TGTGCCAGCAGTTACCCGGACAGGGCCGCGTACGAGCAGTACTTC.

This clone was seen a handful of times. J is TRBJ2-7 and V is TRBV14; maybe TRBD2 (6 bases). Looked up from germline, CDR1 is SGHDN and CDR2 is FVKESK. This CDR3 region has 15 residues. With 4 bases removed from V and 2 bases from J, the gap between germline ends came to 15 bases. CDR3 loop: CASSPLGGMAYEQYF. The CDR3 DNA is TGTGCCAGCAGCCCCCTCGGAGGGATGGCCTACGAGCAGTACTTC.

This clone was detected only a few times. The chain carries TRBV7-3 and TRBJ2-3; D unresolved. Per the germline V gene, CDR1 is SGHTA and CDR2 is FQGTGA. The CDR3 consists of 15 residues. Between the trimmed V and J ends, which lost 2 bases and 5 bases, there was a span of 14 bases. The CDR3 is CASSLFLHPEDTQYF. The CDR3 DNA sequence: TGTGCCAGCAGCTTATTCCTCCACCCGGAAGATACGCAGTATTTT. The full variable domain, rest sourced from reference TRBV7-3 and TRBJ2-3, is GAGVSQTPSNKVTEKGKYVELRCDPISGHTALYWYRQSLGQGPEFLIYFQGTGAADDSGLPNDRFFAVRPEGSVSTLKIQRTERGDSAVYLCASSLFLHPEDTQYFGPGTRLTVL.

A note on this clone: The identical CDR3 is also encoded by other nucleotide sequences in the sample. V and J are TRBV15 and TRBJ2-5; TRBD2 agrees at 7 bases. The CDR3 is 14 amino acids. From germline, CDR1 is LNHNV and CDR2 YYDKDF (reference sequence). With V trimmed by 7 bases and J by 2 bases, 7 bases remained unmatched. The CDR3 loop reads CATKPAGAQETQYF. CDR3 nucleotides: TGTGCCACCAAGCCCGCGGGAGCACAAGAGACCCAGTACTTC.

The chain couples TRBV6-5 to TRBJ2-1, with D unclear. Germline V gene data show CDR1 as MNHEY and CDR2 as SVGAGI. This CDR3 is 14 amino acids long. Trimming took off 2 bases at V and 0 bases at J, with 5 bases between the two ends. The CDR3 DNA follows: TGTGCCAGCAGTTACGTTGGCTCCTACAATGAGCAGTTCTTC. It translates to CASSYVGSYNEQFF.

This clone was seen a handful of times. This chain joins TRBV6-5 and TRBJ2-7; TRBD1 or TRBD2 may be the D gene (5 bases each). Germline V lookup: CDR1 MNHEY, CDR2 SVGAGI. CDR3 length: 11 amino acids. V was shortened by 2 bases and J by 11 bases, with 10 bases between the two germline ends. The CDR3: CASSYGRGEYF. In nucleotides, the CDR3 is TGTGCCAGCAGTTACGGCCGAGGGGAGTACTTC.

V and J are TRBV5-1 and TRBJ2-3; D not certain. CDR1 is SGHRS, CDR2 YFSETQ, per germline. There are 15 residues in the CDR3. The V and J ends lost 0 bases and 6 bases respectively, with 14 bases between them. The CDR3 region is CASSLEGVVGDTQYF. CDR3 DNA: TGCGCCAGCAGCTTGGAGGGCGTAGTGGGGGATACGCAGTATTTT. The full variable domain, with the rest looked up from reference TRBV5-1 and TRBJ2-3, is KAGVTQTPRYLIKTRGQQVTLSCSPISGHRSVSWYQQTPGQGLQFLFEYFSETQRNKGNFPGRFSGRQFSNSRSEMNVSTLELGDSALYLCASSLEGVVGDTQYFGPGTRLTVL.

This clone has ten or more counts. The chain carries TRBV7-9 and TRBJ1-2; the D is unclear. Germline CDR1 reads SEHNR; CDR2 reads FQNEAQ (reference sequence). V was clipped by 1 base and J by 8 bases, with 20 bases between them. The CDR3 totals 16 residues. DNA for the CDR3: TGTGCCAGCAGCTTAGGAGAAGACTCCTCCCTAGGAGGCTACACCTTC. Its translation is CASSLGEDSSLGGYTF.

The V gene is TRBV10-3, the J gene TRBJ1-2; D is undetermined. V was shortened by 3 bases and J by 4 bases, with 24 bases between the two germline ends. The germline CDR1 and CDR2 sequences are ENHRY and SYGVKD. The CDR3 covers 18 residues. CDR3 sequence: CAISDPGVRSTPRYGYTF. In DNA form, the CDR3 reads TGTGCCATCAGTGATCCCGGGGTGCGATCTACCCCGCGCTATGGCTACACCTTC.

This clone was seen a few times. The V and J genes are TRBV4-3 and TRBJ2-5; D may be TRBD1 (6 bases). Per germline, CDR1 LGHNA and CDR2 YSLEER. Trimming shortened V by 2 bases and J by 4 bases, and 11 bases separated the two germline ends. The CDR3 is made up of 14 amino acids. DNA for the CDR3: TGCGCCAGCAGCCAAAATACAGGGTCAGAGACCCAGTACTTC. This translates into CASSQNTGSETQYF.

This clone was found a few times. The chain has TRBV6-6 and TRBJ2-7; perhaps D is TRBD1 or TRBD2 (5 bases each). CDR3 length equals 13 residues. Germline V lookup: CDR1 MNHNY, CDR2 SVGAGI (reference sequence). With 6 bases removed from V and 4 bases from J, the gap between germline ends came to 13 bases. The CDR3 sequence is CASRGTGEYEQYF. CDR3 coding DNA: TGTGCCAGCAGGGGGACGGGTGAATACGAGCAGTACTTC.